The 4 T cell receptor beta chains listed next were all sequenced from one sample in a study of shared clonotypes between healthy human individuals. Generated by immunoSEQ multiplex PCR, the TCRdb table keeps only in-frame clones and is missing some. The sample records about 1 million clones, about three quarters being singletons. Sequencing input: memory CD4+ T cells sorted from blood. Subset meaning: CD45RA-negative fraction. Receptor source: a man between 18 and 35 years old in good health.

The CDR3 loop reads CASSLARSGYTF. CDR3 DNA sequence: TGTGCCAGCAGCTTGGCCCGTTCTGGCTACACCTTC. This rearrangement joins TRBV7-2 to TRBJ1-2; D unresolved. Germline V gene sequence: CDR1 SGHTA, CDR2 FQGNSA. The CDR3 runs 12 residues. Trimming took off 3 bases at V and 7 bases at J, with 9 bases between the two ends.

DNA of the CDR3: TGCGCCAGCAGCTTACGGGACGGAGCCTATGGCTACACCTTC. Translating gives CASSLRDGAYGYTF. J is TRBJ1-2 and V is TRBV5-1, with a tentative D call TRBD1 (5 bases). Between the trimmed V and J ends, which lost 2 bases and 4 bases, there was a span of 12 bases. This CDR3 has 14 residues. The germline CDR1 and CDR2 sequences are SGHRS and YFSETQ.

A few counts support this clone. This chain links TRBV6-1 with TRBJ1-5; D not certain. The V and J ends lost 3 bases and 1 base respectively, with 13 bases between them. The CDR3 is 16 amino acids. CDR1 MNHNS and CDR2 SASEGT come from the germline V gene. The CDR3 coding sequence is TGTGCCAGCAGTGACACATCATCCCTGAGCAATCAGCCCCAGCATTTT. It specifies CASSDTSSLSNQPQHF.

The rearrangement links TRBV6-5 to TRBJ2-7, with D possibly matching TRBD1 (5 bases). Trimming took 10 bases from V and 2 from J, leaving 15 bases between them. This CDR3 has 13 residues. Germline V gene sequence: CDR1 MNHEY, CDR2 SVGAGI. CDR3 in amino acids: CATGRLSPYEQYF. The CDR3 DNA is TGTGCCACAGGGCGGTTAAGCCCCTACGAGCAGTACTTC.